This T cell receptor beta chain was obtained from a study of vaccination effects on CD4 cells after COVID-19. Study-level information: Participants received two doses of either the BNT162b2 or mRNA-1273 vaccine. Study-wide points: Missing from the study were early post-infection timepoints, and its convalescent patients were few.

Notes on this clone: What it binds is not known.

Germline V gene sequence: CDR1 SGHNT, CDR2 YYREEE (reference sequence). CDR3 size: 15 residues. Trimming shortened V by 2 bases and J by 0 bases, and 11 bases separated the two germline ends. Sequenced by immunoSEQ multiplex PCR; TCRdb stores in-frame clones only, minus some. Counted here are approximately 28,000 clones, about 84% occurring once; the ten biggest clones make up 15% to 20%. Ahead of sequencing, the ViraFEST assay grew antigen-specific CD4+ T cells using viral peptide pools. Following 10 days of culture, CD4+ T cells were isolated. The person had PCR-confirmed SARS-CoV-2 infection between March and December 2020. It was with 10 IU/ml IL-2 and about 10 ug/ml peptides that under 2.5 million PBMC per well were cultured. It was on days 3 and 7 that half the medium was replaced with IL-2 medium.

This clonotype originated in a human donor who had a prior SARS-CoV-2 infection. This chain links TRBV5-4 with TRBJ1-2; D is unclear. Sample: CD4+ T cells from PBMCs cultured with HCoV-NL63 spike peptides, taken before COVID-19 vaccination. CDR3 sequence: CASSFPPGTNYGYTF. Here the CDR3 DNA reads TGTGCCAGCAGCTTTCCCCCAGGAACTAACTATGGCTACACCTTC.